The 5 T cell receptor beta chains given below trace back to one sample, sequenced in a study of T-cell memory formation after mild COVID-19. TCRdb used MiXCR to reprocess the 5' RACE reads, holding one entry per CDR3 protein. The sample contains roughly 150,000 distinct CDR3 sequences, 13% to 15% of which appear only once. Sequencing was performed on PBMCs or a T cell subset sorted from them (not recorded which). All receptors come from an adult woman who had mild COVID-19 (a few samples of this study predate the infection). Cell type and time point are not known.

This clonotype was observed a handful of times. The rearrangement links TRBV12-3 or TRBV12-4 to TRBJ1-1, with TRBD1 matching 7 bases. Unmatched junction bases numbered 6, after V lost 7 bases and J lost 4 bases. The CDR3 is 13 amino acids. The CDR3 DNA reads TGTGCCAGCATCGACAGGGCTGGCACTGAAGCTTTCTTT. It is translated as CASIDRAGTEAFF.

This chain uses TRBV9 with TRBJ2-1; D gene ambiguous. This CDR3 spans 16 amino acids. Germline V lookup: CDR1 SGDLS, CDR2 YYNGEE. V was cut by 0 bases and J by 4 bases, with 14 bases left in between. The CDR3 loop is CASSVGAGTVYNEQFF. CDR3 coding DNA: TGTGCCAGCAGCGTAGGGGCAGGAACCGTGTACAATGAGCAGTTCTTC.

The chain carries TRBV6-4 and TRBJ2-1, with 7 positions matching TRBD1. V gave up 8 bases and J gave up 4 bases; unmatched junction bases: 11. There are 15 residues in the CDR3. Germline V gene sequence: CDR1 MRHNA, CDR2 SNTAGT. CDR3 coding DNA: TGTGCCAGCCGTACCGTAGGGACAGCTTACAATGAGCAGTTCTTC. As protein: CASRTVGTAYNEQFF.

This clonotype was seen a handful of times. The V call is TRBV27, the J call TRBJ2-7; TRBD1 matches at 7 bases. The CDR3 runs to 15 residues. Germline V gene sequence: CDR1 MNHEY, CDR2 SMNVEV (reference sequence). The junction had 9 bases not matched to a gene; V was cut back by 5 bases and J by 2 bases. The CDR3 loop reads CASSGGQDSPYEQYF. The CDR3 DNA reads as TGTGCCAGCAGTGGAGGACAGGACTCTCCCTACGAGCAGTACTTC.

This chain links TRBV19 with TRBJ2-1, with 7 nucleotides matching TRBD1. CDR1 and CDR2 (germline): LNHDA, SQIVND (reference sequence). The CDR3 sequence is 17 residues long. With 5 bases clipped from V and 3 bases from J, the junction kept 13 bases outside the gene matches. The CDR3 is CASSPQTGTVDYNEQFF. CDR3 DNA sequence: TGTGCCAGTAGTCCGCAGACCGGGACAGTTGACTACAATGAGCAGTTCTTC.